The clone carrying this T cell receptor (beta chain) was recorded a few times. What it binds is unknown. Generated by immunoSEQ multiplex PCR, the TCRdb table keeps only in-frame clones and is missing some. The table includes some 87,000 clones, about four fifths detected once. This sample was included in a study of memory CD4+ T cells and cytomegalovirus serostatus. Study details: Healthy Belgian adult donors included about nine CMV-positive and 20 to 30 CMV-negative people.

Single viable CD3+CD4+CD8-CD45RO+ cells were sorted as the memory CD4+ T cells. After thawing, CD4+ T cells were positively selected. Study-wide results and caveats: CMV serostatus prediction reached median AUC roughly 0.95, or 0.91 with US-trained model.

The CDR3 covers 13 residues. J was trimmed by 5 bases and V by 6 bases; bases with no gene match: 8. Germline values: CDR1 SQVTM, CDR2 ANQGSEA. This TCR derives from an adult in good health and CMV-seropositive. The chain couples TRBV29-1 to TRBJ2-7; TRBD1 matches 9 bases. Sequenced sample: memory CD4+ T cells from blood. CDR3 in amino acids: CSVLPGQGDEQYF. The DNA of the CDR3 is TGCAGCGTCCTTCCGGGACAGGGTGACGAGCAGTACTTC.